The 17 T cell receptor beta chains in this list originate from one sample, sequenced in a study of response to subunit inactivated influenza vaccine. Via MiXCR, TCRdb re-called the RT-PCR reads, giving one row per CDR3 protein. The sample lists roughly 570,000 distinct CDR3 sequences, around 15% occurring once. This specimen consisted of PBMCs from blood, obtained about 13 days after vaccination. The receptors shown here come from a man aged 50 to 59 who received an inactivated influenza vaccine.

This clonotype was picked up a small number of times. The gene calls are TRBV2 and TRBJ1-5; D is unclear. The CDR3 has 13 amino acids. Trimming pared 2 bases from V and 6 bases from J, leaving 8 bases between. In germline, CDR1 is SNHLY, CDR2 FYNNEI. CDR3 sequence (DNA): TGTGCCAGCAGTGAAAAGGGTTCTCAGCCCCAGCATTTT. Translated: CASSEKGSQPQHF.

For the CDR3, the DNA is TGTGCCAGCAGCCAAGACGGGACAGACTACGAGCAGTACTTC. This codes for CASSQDGTDYEQYF. V gene TRBV4-2 combines with J gene TRBJ2-7; TRBD1 aligns across 7 bases. With V trimmed by 0 bases and J by 3 bases, 2 bases remained unmatched. Looked up from germline, CDR1 is LGHNA and CDR2 is YNFKEQ. The CDR3 spans 14 residues.

This clonotype showed up many times. The J gene is TRBJ2-6, the V gene TRBV2; D not certain. Germline CDR1 is SNHLY and CDR2 is FYNNEI. The CDR3 length is 13 residues. V was shortened by 2 bases and J by 2 bases, with 1 base between the two germline ends. The CDR3 DNA sequence: TGTGCCAGCAGTGAAACTGGGGCCAACGTCCTGACTTTC. This translates into CASSETGANVLTF.

This chain connects TRBV6-2 or TRBV6-3 to TRBJ1-5, with 11 bases matching TRBD1. CDR1 and CDR2 (germline): MNHEY, SVGEGT. The CDR3 contains 14 residues. V shed 6 bases, J shed 7 bases, and the junction held 5 bases outside the gene matches. The CDR3 reads CASRRDRGDQPQHF. The CDR3, as DNA: TGTGCCAGCAGAAGGGACAGGGGGGACCAGCCCCAGCATTTT.

This clonotype was picked up a small number of times. The chain couples TRBV24-1 to TRBJ2-1; 12 bases match TRBD2. Germline loops: CDR1 KGHDR, CDR2 SFDVKD. The junction had 8 bases not matched to a gene; V was cut back by 7 bases and J by 8 bases. The CDR3 covers 15 residues. The CDR3 here is CATRAGTSGSDEQFF. CDR3 bases: TGTGCCACCAGAGCCGGGACTAGCGGGTCGGATGAGCAGTTCTTC.

The chain has TRBV6-2 or TRBV6-3 and TRBJ1-5; the D is unclear. The CDR3 covers 12 residues. Germline V gene lookup returns CDR1 MNHEY and CDR2 SVGEGT. Trimming shortened V by 2 bases and J by 5 bases, and 4 bases separated the two germline ends. The CDR3 region has the DNA TGTGCCAGCAGTTACGGGTATCAGCCCCAGCATTTT. Translated: CASSYGYQPQHF.

This clonotype was seen a handful of times. This chain connects TRBV28 to TRBJ2-7; 11 bases match TRBD1. The germline gives CDR1 MDHEN, CDR2 SYDVKM. Trimming took 4 bases from V and 6 from J; bases not matched to a gene: 8. CDR3 size: 15 residues. The CDR3 DNA is TGTGCCAGCAGTTCCCTTAGGACAGGGGGCAGCGAGCAGTACTTC. Protein product: CASSSLRTGGSEQYF. The full variable domain, with the rest looked up from reference TRBV28 and TRBJ2-7, is DVKVTQSSRYLVKRTGEKVFLECVQDMDHENMFWYRQDPGLGLRLIYFSYDVKMKEKGDIPEGYSVSREKKERFSLILESASTNQTSMYLCASSSLRTGGSEQYFGPGTRLTVT.

In its sample, this clonotype was seen a few times. CDR3 loop: CASSLSGPNPEQYF. CDR3 in DNA: TGTGCCAGCAGTTTATCCGGACCCAACCCCGAGCAGTACTTC. The chain recombines TRBV12-3 or TRBV12-4 with TRBJ2-7, with D unclear. The CDR3 runs 14 residues. Deletions cut 2 bases from V and 6 bases from J, with 14 bases between.

The chain employs TRBV7-9 and TRBJ1-2; 10 nucleotides align to TRBD1. This CDR3 comprises 16 residues. Looked up from germline, CDR1 is SEHNR and CDR2 is FQNEAQ (reference sequence). Losses at the gene ends were 5 bases for V and 7 bases for J; bases not matched to a gene: 13. Here the CDR3 reads CASSASGTGARGGYTF. In DNA form, the CDR3 reads TGTGCCAGCAGCGCATCCGGGACAGGGGCGAGGGGTGGCTACACCTTC.

The chain joins TRBV6-5 to TRBJ1-4; no firm D call. V was shortened by 4 bases and J by 0 bases, with 9 bases between the two germline ends. The CDR3 has 15 residues. Germline V gives CDR1 MNHEY, CDR2 SVGAGI. The CDR3 reads CASSFYTATNEKLFF. CDR3 sequence (DNA): TGTGCCAGCAGTTTCTACACGGCAACTAATGAAAAACTGTTTTTT.

The gene calls are TRBV6-1 and TRBJ2-5; 7 bases agree with TRBD1. The CDR3 is 14 residues long. CDR1 is MNHNS and CDR2 is SASEGT in the germline V gene. Trimming removed 6 bases from V and 2 bases from J; junction bases left unmatched: 6. DNA of the CDR3: TGTGCCAGCAGGGCGACAGGGCAGCAAGAGACCCAGTACTTC. It is translated as CASRATGQQETQYF.

The chain recombines TRBV4-3 with TRBJ2-3, with a tentative D call TRBD1 (5 bases). There are 14 residues in the CDR3. Germline V gene lookup returns CDR1 LGHNA and CDR2 YSLEER. V lost 2 bases, J lost 2 bases, and 8 bases lay in between. CDR3 region: CASSQQGATDTQYF. CDR3 nucleotides: TGCGCCAGCAGCCAACAGGGCGCCACAGATACGCAGTATTTT.

This clonotype was detected only a few times. The rearrangement links TRBV7-3 to TRBJ2-3, with 10 bases that match TRBD2. The CDR3 totals 15 residues. Per the germline V gene, CDR1 is SGHTA and CDR2 is FQGTGA. V dropped 0 bases and J dropped 6; count of bases not matched to a gene: 3. The chain's CDR3 is CASSLTASGSDTQYF. Here the CDR3 DNA reads TGTGCCAGCAGCTTAACGGCTAGCGGGAGTGATACGCAGTATTTT.

This clonotype was seen a handful of times. This chain uses TRBV3-1 with TRBJ2-5, with TRBD2 matching 8 bases. The trim removed 8 bases at V and 5 bases at J, leaving 13 bases unmatched. There are 15 residues in the CDR3. Germline loops: CDR1 LGHDT, CDR2 YNNKEL (reference sequence). CDR3 residues: CASAPGRAFGETQYF. CDR3 nucleotides: TGTGCCAGCGCCCCCGGGAGGGCATTCGGGGAGACCCAGTACTTC.

The table lists this clonotype with a few counts. The chain employs TRBV4-1 and TRBJ2-4, with no clear D. CDR1 is MGHRA, CDR2 YSYEKL, per germline. This CDR3 has 16 amino acids. V lost 1 base to trimming and J lost 0 bases, with 10 bases between them. CDR3 sequence (DNA): TGCGCCAGCAGCCAAGTCTCACAGCTAGCCAAAAACATTCAGTACTTC. As protein: CASSQVSQLAKNIQYF.

The chain employs TRBV14 and TRBJ2-7; TRBD1 is a possible D gene (6 bases). The CDR3 loop spans 15 amino acids. Looked up from germline, CDR1 is SGHDN and CDR2 is FVKESK. V lost 1 base to trimming and J lost 5 bases, with 15 bases between them. The chain's CDR3 is CASSQVRGGDHEQYF. CDR3 sequence (DNA): TGTGCCAGCAGCCAAGTGAGAGGGGGAGACCACGAGCAGTACTTC.

V is TRBV6-1 and J is TRBJ1-2, with unresolved D. Germline lookup yields CDR1 MNHNS and CDR2 SASEGT. The CDR3 sequence is 13 residues long. The V gene lost 3 bases and the J gene lost 7 bases, with 12 bases spanning the gap. CDR3 DNA sequence: TGTGCCAGCAGTGATTTGCCGGGCTCTGGCTACACCTTC. This sequence encodes CASSDLPGSGYTF.